This entry lists 21 T cell receptor beta chains sequenced from one sample in a study of cytomegalovirus exposure and HLA in healthy donors. In the PCR, 60 Vbeta and 13 Jbeta primers were used. TCRdb's copy holds only in-frame clones and misses some; the assay was immunoSEQ multiplex PCR. Found here are about 120,000 clones, 77% of them singletons; the top ten hold approximately 11%. Sequenced: PBMCs. Source of these receptors: a man aged 35 to 55 in good health and CMV-seropositive.

The rearrangement links TRBV6-1 to TRBJ2-5; 7 nucleotides line up with TRBD2. V trimming: 6 bases; J trimming: 7 bases; junction bases outside the gene matches: 11. The CDR3 consists of 14 residues. CDR1 is MNHNS, CDR2 SASEGT, per germline. The CDR3 is CASSSGLGARTQYF. The CDR3 bases are TGTGCCAGCAGCTCCGGACTAGGGGCGCGGACCCAGTACTTC.

V and J are TRBV19 and TRBJ2-3; tentatively, D is TRBD1 (6 bases). This CDR3 has 13 residues. Germline V gene lookup returns CDR1 LNHDA and CDR2 SQIVND (reference sequence). Trimming took off 10 bases at V and 3 bases at J, with 14 bases between the two ends. In nucleotides, the CDR3 is TGTGCCACCACGGACAGATGGACAGATACGCAGTATTTT. Translation gives CATTDRWTDTQYF.

A word on this clone: Mismatch with germline at one junction end may stem from a read error. This sequence joins TRBV2 and TRBJ2-6; D is perhaps TRBD1 (5 bases). Germline loops: CDR1 SNHLY, CDR2 FYNNEI. The CDR3 sequence is 14 residues long. CDR3 protein: CASSLDSGANGLTF. CDR3 nucleotide sequence: TGTGCCAGCAGCCTGGATTCTGGGGCCAACGGCCTGACTTTC.

This sequence joins TRBV18 and TRBJ2-5, with 8 positions matching TRBD1. Germline V gives CDR1 KGHSH, CDR2 LQKENI. V was pared by 5 bases and J by 5 bases, with 4 bases of the junction left unmatched. The CDR3 covers 13 residues. In DNA form, the CDR3 reads TGTGCCAGCTCAGCGGACAGGGCTGAGACCCAGTACTTC. Translated, it gives CASSADRAETQYF.

As to this clone: Other DNA sequences in the same sample also yield this CDR3. The chain links TRBV27 to TRBJ1-1; perhaps TRBD1 as D (5 bases). Trimming shortened V by 3 bases and J by 1 base, and 12 bases separated the two germline ends. The CDR3 totals 15 residues. Germline CDR1 reads MNHEY; CDR2 reads SMNVEV (reference sequence). CDR3 DNA sequence: TGTGCCAGCAGTTTGTCCACAGGACAGAACACTGAAGCTTTCTTT. Protein product: CASSLSTGQNTEAFF.

The chain joins TRBV5-6 to TRBJ2-5; no reliable D call. The J call may be mistaken, given a closer DNA end match to TRBJ2-7. This CDR3 comprises 12 residues. In germline, CDR1 is SGHDT, CDR2 YYEEEE. The CDR3 loop reads CASSVGWSEQYF. In nucleotides, the CDR3 is TGTGCCAGCAGCGTCGGTTGGTCCGAGCAGTACTTC.

The V and J genes are TRBV6-5 and TRBJ1-2, with TRBD1 matching 8 bases. The CDR3 has 12 amino acids. The ends lost 4 bases at V and 8 bases at J; junction bases unmatched: 3. Germline V CDR1 and CDR2: MNHEY, SVGAGI. In nucleotides, the CDR3 is TGTGCCAGCAGTTCAGGGACAGGCGGCTACACCTTC. This sequence encodes CASSSGTGGYTF.

The V call is TRBV18, the J call TRBJ1-5; TRBD1 agrees at 7 bases. V trimming: 8 bases; J trimming: 4 bases; junction bases outside the gene matches: 5. Germline CDR1 is KGHSH and CDR2 is LQKENI. The CDR3 runs 13 residues. The CDR3 loop reads CASATGENQPQHF. The DNA of the CDR3 is TGTGCCAGCGCCACAGGGGAAAATCAGCCCCAGCATTTT. Full variable domain (remainder filled in from reference TRBV18 and TRBJ1-5): NAGVMQNPRHLVRRRGQEARLRCSPMKGHSHVYWYRQLPEEGLKFMVYLQKENIIDESGMPKERFSAEFPKEGPSILRIQQVVRGDSAAYFCASATGENQPQHFGDGTRLSIL.

The V and J genes are TRBV6-5 and TRBJ2-7, with 7 bases lining up with TRBD1. The V gene end was trimmed by 7 bases and the J gene end by 2 bases; junction bases not matched to a gene: 8. There are 14 residues in the CDR3. The germline V gene encodes CDR1 MNHEY and CDR2 SVGAGI. The CDR3 spells CASTPDRSTYEQYF. The CDR3 bases are TGTGCCAGCACCCCGGACAGGTCCACCTACGAGCAGTACTTC.

The chain joins TRBV2 to TRBJ1-3; 7 positions agree with TRBD1. Trimming cost V 2 bases and J 0 bases; bases outside gene matches: 7. CDR1 SNHLY and CDR2 FYNNEI come from the germline V gene. The CDR3 length is 17 residues. The DNA for the CDR3 is TGTGCCAGCAGTGAATGGGGACAGCCTATCTCTGGAAACACCATATATTTT. This sequence encodes CASSEWGQPISGNTIYF.

The V call is TRBV2, the J call TRBJ1-3; 9 nucleotides line up with TRBD1. This CDR3 has 18 amino acids. Germline V gene sequence: CDR1 SNHLY, CDR2 FYNNEI. With V trimmed by 5 bases and J by 7 bases, 18 bases remained unmatched. CDR3 residues: CASSRGVSGQGPSNTIYF. The CDR3 region has the DNA TGTGCCAGCAGTCGAGGCGTTTCGGGACAGGGTCCCTCTAACACCATATATTTT.

In this sample, this clone turned up a few times. The chain combines TRBV6-5 with TRBJ2-1; maybe TRBD2 (6 bases). Germline CDR1 MNHEY, CDR2 SVGAGI. V gave up 2 bases and J gave up 3 bases, with 11 bases separating them. The CDR3 is 15 residues long. CDR3 residues: CASSYGASDYNEQFF. As DNA, the CDR3 is TGTGCCAGCAGTTACGGCGCTAGCGACTACAATGAGCAGTTCTTC.

The chain couples TRBV27 to TRBJ1-2, with D possibly matching TRBD1 (5 bases). This CDR3 region has 13 residues. Trimming took off 6 bases at V and 7 bases at J, with 15 bases between the two ends. The germline gives CDR1 MNHEY, CDR2 SMNVEV (reference sequence). For the CDR3, the DNA is TGTGCCAGCAGGGAATCGGGACTGGGTGGCTACACCTTC. As protein: CASRESGLGGYTF.

In DNA, the CDR3 is TGTGCCAGCAGCTTAGTAGGGACAGGTTTTGCAACTAATGAAAAACTGTTTTTT. Protein: CASSLVGTGFATNEKLFF. V and J are TRBV7-2 and TRBJ1-4, with TRBD1 matching 8 bases. With 1 base clipped from V and 0 bases from J, the junction kept 7 bases outside the gene matches. The CDR3 extends over 18 amino acids. Germline values: CDR1 SGHTA, CDR2 FQGNSA.

There are a few counts of this clone. The chain joins TRBV5-1 to TRBJ2-1; a weak D match, TRBD1 (6 bases). Germline V gene sequence: CDR1 SGHRS, CDR2 YFSETQ. This CDR3 spans 14 amino acids. V shed 4 bases and J shed 8 bases, with 16 bases lying between them. The CDR3 sequence is CASSTGQNWDEQFF. The CDR3 DNA follows: TGCGCCAGCAGCACTGGACAGAATTGGGATGAGCAGTTCTTC.

In its sample, this clone was seen a few times. The DNA of the CDR3 is TGTGCCAGCAGCCCGGGGGTGGGGAGGGAAAAACTGTTTTTT. Protein: CASSPGVGREKLFF. This rearrangement joins TRBV7-2 to TRBJ1-4; perhaps TRBD1 as D (5 bases). Germline V gene sequence: CDR1 SGHTA, CDR2 FQGNSA. V lost 5 bases to trimming and J lost 8 bases, with 15 bases between them. The CDR3 runs 14 residues.

This clone was picked up one time. This chain uses TRBV5-1 with TRBJ2-3; 12 bases fit TRBD2. This CDR3 is 17 amino acids long. Germline V gene lookup returns CDR1 SGHRS and CDR2 YFSETQ. With 4 bases clipped from V and 2 bases from J, the junction kept 8 bases outside the gene matches. CDR3 coding DNA: TGCGCCAGCAGCACGGAGGGACTAGCGGGCTTCACAGATACGCAGTATTTT. Translation gives CASSTEGLAGFTDTQYF.

DNA of the CDR3: TGTGCCAGCAGTGAAGCCCCCACGGGTCGGGGCACCGGGGAGCTGTTTTTT. It yields the protein CASSEAPTGRGTGELFF. The chain couples TRBV25-1 to TRBJ2-2; tentatively, D is TRBD2 (5 bases). The germline gives CDR1 MGHDK, CDR2 SYGVNS. This CDR3 is built from 17 residues. Trimming removed 2 bases at V and 4 bases at J, with 17 bases between.

The CDR3 is CASRGQASGNTIYF. The DNA for the CDR3 is TGTGCCAGCAGGGGACAGGCCTCTGGAAACACCATATATTTT. V gene TRBV11-2 combines with J gene TRBJ1-3; 8 bases match TRBD1. The germline gives CDR1 SGHAT, CDR2 FQNNGV. Trimming removed 6 bases from V and 0 bases from J; junction bases left unmatched: 1. This CDR3 has 14 amino acids.

CDR3 sequence (DNA): TGTGCCAGCAGTCCACAGGTGTATGGCTACACCTTC. It is translated as CASSPQVYGYTF. The chain carries TRBV28 and TRBJ1-2; D is perhaps TRBD1 (5 bases). The germline V gene encodes CDR1 MDHEN and CDR2 SYDVKM. The V and J ends lost 5 bases and 5 bases respectively, with 9 bases between them. CDR3 length: 12 amino acids.

The chain joins TRBV19 to TRBJ1-3, with 8 bases identical to TRBD1. Per the germline V gene, CDR1 is LNHDA and CDR2 is SQIVND (reference sequence). The CDR3 runs 16 residues. The J segment lost 0 bases and the V segment lost 5 bases, leaving 6 bases of the junction unmatched. The DNA for the CDR3 is TGTGCCAGTAGTTTGAGACAGGGGAGCTCTGGAAACACCATATATTTT. It codes for CASSLRQGSSGNTIYF. The full variable domain, in which reference TRBV19 and TRBJ1-3 provide the parts outside the CDR3, is DGGITQSPKYLFRKEGQNVTLSCEQNLNHDAMYWYRQDPGQGLRLIYYSQIVNDFQKGDIAEGYSVSREKKESFPLTVTSAQKNPTAFYLCASSLRQGSSGNTIYFGEGSWLTVV.